This T cell receptor (beta chain) appears in the sequencing data of a study of cytomegalovirus exposure and HLA in healthy donors. Whole-study findings and limits: Presence/absence results assume similar sequencing depth per donor, which may not hold.

This PCR relied on a set of 60 Vbeta primers and 13 Jbeta primers. Sequencing was performed with immunoSEQ multiplex PCR; in TCRdb, only in-frame clones are kept and a portion is missing. This table holds more than 80,000 clones, approximately 72% found once. As regards this clone: What it binds is unknown.

Donors were nominally healthy when sampled, though unrecorded immune exposures were likely. Sample: PBMCs. The receptor's source is a female donor in good health and CMV-seropositive.

CDR3 amino acids: CASSPLYEQYF. The CDR3 region has the DNA TGTGCCAGCAGCCCCTTGTACGAGCAGTACTTC. The chain has TRBV7-2 and TRBJ2-7; D is unclear. The V end lost 5 bases, the J end lost 4 bases, and 6 bases lay between the germline ends. The CDR3 length is 11 residues. Germline CDR1 and CDR2: SGHTA and FQGNSA.